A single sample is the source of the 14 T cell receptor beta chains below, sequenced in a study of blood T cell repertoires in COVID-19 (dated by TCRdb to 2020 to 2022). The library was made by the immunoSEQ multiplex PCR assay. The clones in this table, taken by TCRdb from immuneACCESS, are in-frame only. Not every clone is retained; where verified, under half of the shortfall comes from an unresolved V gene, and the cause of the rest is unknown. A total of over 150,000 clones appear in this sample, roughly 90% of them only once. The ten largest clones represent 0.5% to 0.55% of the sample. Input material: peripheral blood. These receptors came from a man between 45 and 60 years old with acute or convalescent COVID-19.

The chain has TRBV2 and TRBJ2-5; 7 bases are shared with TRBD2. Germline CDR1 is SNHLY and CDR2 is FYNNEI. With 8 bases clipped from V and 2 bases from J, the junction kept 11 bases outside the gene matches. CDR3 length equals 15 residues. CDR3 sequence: CASCLIGGIQETQYF. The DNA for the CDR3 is TGTGCCAGCTGCTTGATCGGGGGGATACAAGAGACCCAGTACTTC.

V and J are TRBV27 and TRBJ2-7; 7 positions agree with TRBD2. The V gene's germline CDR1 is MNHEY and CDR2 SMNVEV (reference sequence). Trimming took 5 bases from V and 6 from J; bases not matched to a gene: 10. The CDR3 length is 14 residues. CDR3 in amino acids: CASSRLAGAGEQYF. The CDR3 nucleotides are TGTGCCAGCAGTCGATTAGCGGGTGCTGGCGAGCAGTACTTC.

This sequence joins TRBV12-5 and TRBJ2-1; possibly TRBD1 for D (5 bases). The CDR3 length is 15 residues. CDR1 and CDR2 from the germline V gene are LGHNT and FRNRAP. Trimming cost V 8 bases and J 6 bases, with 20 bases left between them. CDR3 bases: TGTGCTAGTTCCTTACCCAGGGCAGGGCTCAATGAGCAGTTCTTC. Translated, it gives CASSLPRAGLNEQFF.

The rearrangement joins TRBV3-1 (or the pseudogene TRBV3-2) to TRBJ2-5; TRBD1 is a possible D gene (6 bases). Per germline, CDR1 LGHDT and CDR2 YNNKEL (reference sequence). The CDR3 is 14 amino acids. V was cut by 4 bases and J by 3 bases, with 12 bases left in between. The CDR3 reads CASSPVGAEETQYF. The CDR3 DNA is TGTGCCAGCAGCCCCGTGGGGGCTGAAGAGACCCAGTACTTC.

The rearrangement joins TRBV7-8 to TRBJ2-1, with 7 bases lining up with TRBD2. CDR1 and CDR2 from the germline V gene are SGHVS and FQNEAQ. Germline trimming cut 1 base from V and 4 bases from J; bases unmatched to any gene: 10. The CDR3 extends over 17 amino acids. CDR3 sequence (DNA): TGTGCCAGCAGCTTAGATGAGGCGGGAGCGGGTTACAATGAGCAGTTCTTC. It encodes CASSLDEAGAGYNEQFF.

CDR3 amino acids: CASSLDIYSLSSGNTIYF. The CDR3 nucleotides are TGCGCCAGCAGCTTGGATATCTACAGCCTCAGCTCTGGAAACACCATATATTTT. The chain employs TRBV5-1 and TRBJ1-3; D call uncertain. CDR1 SGHRS and CDR2 YFSETQ come from the germline V gene. This CDR3 is 18 amino acids long. V was shortened by 0 bases and J by 0 bases, with 16 bases between the two germline ends.

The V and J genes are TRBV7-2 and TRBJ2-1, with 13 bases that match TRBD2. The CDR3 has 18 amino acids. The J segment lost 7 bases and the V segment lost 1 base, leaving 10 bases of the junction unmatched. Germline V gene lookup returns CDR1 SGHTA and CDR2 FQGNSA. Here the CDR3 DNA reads TGTGCCAGCAGCTTAGTACTAGCGGGGGGGCTCGTGGGTAATGAGCAGTTCTTC. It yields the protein CASSLVLAGGLVGNEQFF.

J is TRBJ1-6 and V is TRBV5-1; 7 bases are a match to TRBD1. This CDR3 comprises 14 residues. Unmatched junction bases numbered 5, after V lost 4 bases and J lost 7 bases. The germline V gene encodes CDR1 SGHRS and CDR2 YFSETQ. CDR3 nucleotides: TGCGCCAGCAGCACCGGGACAGAAAATTCACCCCTCCACTTT. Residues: CASSTGTENSPLHF.

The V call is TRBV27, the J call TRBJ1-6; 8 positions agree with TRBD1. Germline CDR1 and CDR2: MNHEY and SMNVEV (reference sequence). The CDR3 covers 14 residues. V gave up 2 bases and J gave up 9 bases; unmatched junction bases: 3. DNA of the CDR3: TGTGCCAGCAGTTTACTACAGGGGGGTTCACCCCTCCACTTT. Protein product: CASSLLQGGSPLHF.

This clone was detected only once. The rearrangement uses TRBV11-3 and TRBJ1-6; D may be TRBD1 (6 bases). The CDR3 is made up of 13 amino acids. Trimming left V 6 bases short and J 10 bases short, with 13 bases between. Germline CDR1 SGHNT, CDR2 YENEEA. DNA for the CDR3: TGTGCCAGCAGTCTGGGGGCTGGGTCACCCCTCCACTTT. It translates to CASSLGAGSPLHF.

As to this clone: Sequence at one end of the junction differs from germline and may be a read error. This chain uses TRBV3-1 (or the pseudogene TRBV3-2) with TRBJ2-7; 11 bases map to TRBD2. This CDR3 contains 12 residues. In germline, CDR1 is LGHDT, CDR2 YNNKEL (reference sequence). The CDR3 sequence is CASSQDPSGRSF. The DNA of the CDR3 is TGTGCCAGCAGCCAAGATCCTAGCGGGAGGTCCTTC.

The CDR3 loop reads CASTPGTGGQPQHF. CDR3 coding DNA: TGTGCCAGTACCCCCGGGACAGGGGGTCAGCCCCAGCATTTT. V is TRBV19 and J is TRBJ1-5, with 11 positions matching TRBD1. Trimming at V came to 7 bases and at J to 6 bases, leaving 5 bases not matched to a gene. The germline gives CDR1 LNHDA, CDR2 SQIVND (reference sequence). This CDR3 comprises 14 residues.

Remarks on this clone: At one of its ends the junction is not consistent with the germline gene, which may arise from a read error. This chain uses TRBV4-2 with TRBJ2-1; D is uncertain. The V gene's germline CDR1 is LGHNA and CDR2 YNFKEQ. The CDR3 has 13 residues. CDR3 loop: CASSQVSFNEQFF. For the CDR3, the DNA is TGTGCCAGCAGCCAAGTATCCTTCAATGAGCAGTTCTTC.

The CDR3 spells CASSYTGGSYNEQFF. In DNA form, the CDR3 reads TGTGCCAGCAGTTACACCGGGGGCTCCTACAATGAGCAGTTCTTC. The chain is built from TRBV27 and TRBJ2-1, with a tentative D call TRBD2 (6 bases). The CDR3 extends over 15 amino acids. Trimming left V 4 bases short and J 0 bases short, with 10 bases between. Germline CDR1 reads MNHEY; CDR2 reads SMNVEV (reference sequence).